This T cell receptor (beta chain) was identified in a study of T cells in localized non-small cell lung cancer. There are 14 residues in the CDR3. The V segment lost 3 bases and the J segment 6 bases; nucleotides outside the gene matches: 4. CDR1 SEHNR and CDR2 FQNEAQ come from the germline V gene (reference sequence). The data were produced by immunoSEQ multiplex PCR, yet TCRdb's version contains in-frame clones alone and is incomplete. This sample has 25,000 to 35,000 clones, with roughly 87% found just once. The genes are TRBV7-9 and TRBJ2-3; 9 positions agree with TRBD2. Sequences were derived from peripheral blood, sampled before any cancer treatment. The source is a woman aged 40-69 years with stage I lung adenocarcinoma. The CDR3 protein is CASSFGTSYDTQYF. CDR3 nucleotides: TGTGCCAGCAGCTTTGGGACTAGCTACGATACGCAGTATTTT.